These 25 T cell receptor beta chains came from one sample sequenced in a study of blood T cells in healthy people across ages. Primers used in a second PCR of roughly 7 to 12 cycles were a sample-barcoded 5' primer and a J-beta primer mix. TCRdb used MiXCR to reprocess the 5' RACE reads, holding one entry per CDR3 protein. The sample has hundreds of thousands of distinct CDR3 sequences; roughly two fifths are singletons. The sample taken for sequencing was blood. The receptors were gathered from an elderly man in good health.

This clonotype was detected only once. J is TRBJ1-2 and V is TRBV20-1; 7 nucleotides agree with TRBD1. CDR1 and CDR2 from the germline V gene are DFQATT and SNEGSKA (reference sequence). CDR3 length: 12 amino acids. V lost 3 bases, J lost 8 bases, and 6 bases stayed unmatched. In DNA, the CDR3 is TGCAGTGCTAGGGGGACAGATGAGGGCTACACCTTC. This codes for CSARGTDEGYTF.

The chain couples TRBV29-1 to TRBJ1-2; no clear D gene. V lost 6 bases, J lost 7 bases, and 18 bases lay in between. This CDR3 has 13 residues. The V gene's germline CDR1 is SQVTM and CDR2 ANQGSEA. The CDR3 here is CSVRVSPTGGYTF. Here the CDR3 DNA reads TGCAGCGTGAGGGTTTCACCTACGGGTGGCTACACCTTC.

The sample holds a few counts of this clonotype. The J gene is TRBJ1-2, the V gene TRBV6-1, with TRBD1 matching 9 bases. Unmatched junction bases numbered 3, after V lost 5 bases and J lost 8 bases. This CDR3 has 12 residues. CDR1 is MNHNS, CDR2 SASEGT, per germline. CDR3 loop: CASSKGQGGYTF. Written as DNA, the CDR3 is TGTGCCAGCAGTAAGGGACAGGGCGGCTACACCTTC.

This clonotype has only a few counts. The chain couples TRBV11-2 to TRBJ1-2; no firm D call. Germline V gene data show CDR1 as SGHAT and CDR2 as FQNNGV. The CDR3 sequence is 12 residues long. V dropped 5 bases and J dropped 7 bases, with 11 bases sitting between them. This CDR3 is CASSQSEGGYTF. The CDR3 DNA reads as TGTGCCAGCAGCCAATCAGAAGGTGGCTACACCTTC.

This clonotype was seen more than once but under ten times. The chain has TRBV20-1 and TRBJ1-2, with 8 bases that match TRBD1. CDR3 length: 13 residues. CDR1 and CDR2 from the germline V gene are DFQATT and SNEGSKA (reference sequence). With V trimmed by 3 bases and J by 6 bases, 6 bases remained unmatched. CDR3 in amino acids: CSARGQAGHGYTF. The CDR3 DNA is TGCAGTGCTAGGGGACAGGCGGGGCATGGCTACACCTTC.

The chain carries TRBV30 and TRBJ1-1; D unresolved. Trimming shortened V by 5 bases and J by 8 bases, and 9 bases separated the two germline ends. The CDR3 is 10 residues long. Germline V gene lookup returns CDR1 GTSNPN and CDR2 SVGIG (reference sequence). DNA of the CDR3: TGTGCCTGGTCGCCAGGCGAAGCTTTCTTT. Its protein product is CAWSPGEAFF.

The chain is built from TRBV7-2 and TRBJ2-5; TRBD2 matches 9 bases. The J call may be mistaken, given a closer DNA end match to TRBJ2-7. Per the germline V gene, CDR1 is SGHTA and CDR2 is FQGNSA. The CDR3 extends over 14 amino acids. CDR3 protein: CASSLRRLADEQYF. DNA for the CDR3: TGTGCCAGCAGCTTAAGGAGACTAGCGGACGAGCAGTACTTC.

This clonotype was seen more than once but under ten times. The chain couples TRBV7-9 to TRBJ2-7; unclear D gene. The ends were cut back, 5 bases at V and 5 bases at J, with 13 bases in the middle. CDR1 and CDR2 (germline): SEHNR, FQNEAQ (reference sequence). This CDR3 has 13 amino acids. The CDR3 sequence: CASSQPPGHEQYF. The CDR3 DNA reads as TGTGCCAGCAGCCAACCCCCAGGCCACGAGCAGTACTTC.

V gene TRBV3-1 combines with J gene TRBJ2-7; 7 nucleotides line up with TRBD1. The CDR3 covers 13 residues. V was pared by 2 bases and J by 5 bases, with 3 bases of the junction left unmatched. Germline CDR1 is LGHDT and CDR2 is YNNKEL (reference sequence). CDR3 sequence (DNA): TGTGCCAGCAGCCAACTAAGGGGGCACGAGCAGTACTTC. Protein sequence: CASSQLRGHEQYF.

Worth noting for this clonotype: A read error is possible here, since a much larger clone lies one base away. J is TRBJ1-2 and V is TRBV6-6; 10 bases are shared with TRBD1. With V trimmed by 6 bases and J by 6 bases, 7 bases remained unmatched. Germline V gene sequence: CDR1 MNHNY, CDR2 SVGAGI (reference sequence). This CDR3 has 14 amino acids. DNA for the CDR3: TGTGCCAGCAGCCCGACAGGGGGCTGCGATGGCTACACCTTC. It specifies CASSPTGGCDGYTF.

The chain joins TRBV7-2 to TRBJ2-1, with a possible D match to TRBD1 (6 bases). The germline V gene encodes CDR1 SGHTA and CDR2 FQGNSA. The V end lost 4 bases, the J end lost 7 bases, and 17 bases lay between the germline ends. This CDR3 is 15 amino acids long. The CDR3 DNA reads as TGTGCCAGCAGCTGGCCCAGGGGACGGGTGAATGAGCAGTTCTTC. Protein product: CASSWPRGRVNEQFF.

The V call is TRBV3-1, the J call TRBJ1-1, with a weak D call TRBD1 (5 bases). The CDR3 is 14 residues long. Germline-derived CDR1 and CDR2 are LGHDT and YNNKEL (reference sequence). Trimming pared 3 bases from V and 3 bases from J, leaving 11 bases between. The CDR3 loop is CASSHHPGDTEAFF. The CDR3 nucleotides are TGTGCCAGCAGCCACCACCCGGGGGACACTGAAGCTTTCTTT.

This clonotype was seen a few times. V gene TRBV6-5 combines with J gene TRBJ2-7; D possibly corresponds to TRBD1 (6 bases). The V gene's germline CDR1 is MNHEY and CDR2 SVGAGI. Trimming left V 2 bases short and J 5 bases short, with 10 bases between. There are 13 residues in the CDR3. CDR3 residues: CASSYQGRHEQYF. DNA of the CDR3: TGTGCCAGCAGTTACCAGGGGCGCCACGAGCAGTACTTC.

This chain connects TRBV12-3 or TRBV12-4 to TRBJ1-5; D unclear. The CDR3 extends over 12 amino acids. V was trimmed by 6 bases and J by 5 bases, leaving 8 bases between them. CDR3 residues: CASSRYYQPQHF. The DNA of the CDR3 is TGTGCCAGCAGCCGTTATTATCAGCCCCAGCATTTT.

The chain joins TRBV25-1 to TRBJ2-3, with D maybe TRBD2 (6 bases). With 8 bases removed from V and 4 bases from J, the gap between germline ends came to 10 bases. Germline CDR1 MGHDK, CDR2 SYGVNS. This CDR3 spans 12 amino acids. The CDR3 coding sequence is TGTGCCAGCCTTCGGGAGCCAGATACGCAGTATTTT. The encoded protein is CASLREPDTQYF.

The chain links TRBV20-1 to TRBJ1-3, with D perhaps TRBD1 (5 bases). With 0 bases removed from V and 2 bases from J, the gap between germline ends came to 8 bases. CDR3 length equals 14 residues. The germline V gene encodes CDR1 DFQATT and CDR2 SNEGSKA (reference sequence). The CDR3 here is CSARDGGTGNTIYF. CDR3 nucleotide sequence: TGCAGTGCTAGAGACGGGGGGACTGGAAACACCATATATTTT.

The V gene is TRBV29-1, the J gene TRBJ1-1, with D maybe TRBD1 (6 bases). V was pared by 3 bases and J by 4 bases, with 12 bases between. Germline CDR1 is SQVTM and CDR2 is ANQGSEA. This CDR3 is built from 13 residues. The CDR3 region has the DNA TGCAGCGTTGAGGAGGGGGGAGGCACTGAAGCTTTCTTT. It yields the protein CSVEEGGGTEAFF.

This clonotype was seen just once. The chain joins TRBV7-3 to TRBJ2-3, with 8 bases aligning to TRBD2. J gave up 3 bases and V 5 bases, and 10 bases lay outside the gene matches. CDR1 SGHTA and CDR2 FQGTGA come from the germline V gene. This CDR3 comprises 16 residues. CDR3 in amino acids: CASSQGTSRWTDTQYF. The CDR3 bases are TGTGCCAGCAGCCAAGGGACTAGTAGATGGACAGATACGCAGTATTTT. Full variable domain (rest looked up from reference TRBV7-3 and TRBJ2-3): GAGVSQTPSNKVTEKGKYVELRCDPISGHTALYWYRQSLGQGPEFLIYFQGTGAADDSGLPNDRFFAVRPEGSVSTLKIQRTERGDSAVYLCASSQGTSRWTDTQYFGPGTRLTVL.

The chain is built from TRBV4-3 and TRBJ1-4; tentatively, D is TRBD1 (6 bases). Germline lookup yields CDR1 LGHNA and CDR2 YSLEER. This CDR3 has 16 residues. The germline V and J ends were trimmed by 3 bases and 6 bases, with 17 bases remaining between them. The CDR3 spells CASSQMVSEGDEKLFF. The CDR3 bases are TGCGCCAGCAGCCAGATGGTCTCGGAGGGGGATGAAAAACTGTTTTTT.

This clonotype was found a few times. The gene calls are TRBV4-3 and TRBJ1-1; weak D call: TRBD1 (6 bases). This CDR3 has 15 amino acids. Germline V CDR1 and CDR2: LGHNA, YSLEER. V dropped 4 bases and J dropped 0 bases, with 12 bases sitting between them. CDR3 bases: TGCGCCAGCAGCCCACAGGGAGCCATGAACACTGAAGCTTTCTTT. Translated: CASSPQGAMNTEAFF.

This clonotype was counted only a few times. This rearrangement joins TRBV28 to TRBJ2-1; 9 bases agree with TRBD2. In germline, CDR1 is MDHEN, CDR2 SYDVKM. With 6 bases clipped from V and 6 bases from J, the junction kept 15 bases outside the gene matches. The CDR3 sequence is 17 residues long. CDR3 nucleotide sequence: TGTGCCAGCAGGACCACTGATCTAGCGGGAACGGGCAATGAGCAGTTCTTC. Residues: CASRTTDLAGTGNEQFF.

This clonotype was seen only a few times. CDR3 in DNA: TGTGCCAGCTCCCCGGGACAAAAACCCTACAATGAGCAGTTCTTC. Protein sequence: CASSPGQKPYNEQFF. The rearrangement joins TRBV18 to TRBJ2-1; TRBD1 is a possible D gene (6 bases). Germline CDR1 reads KGHSH; CDR2 reads LQKENI. The CDR3 is 15 residues long. V was clipped by 6 bases and J by 2 bases, with 14 bases between them. Combining the CDR3 with reference TRBV18 and TRBJ2-1 gives the whole variable domain NAGVMQNPRHLVRRRGQEARLRCSPMKGHSHVYWYRQLPEEGLKFMVYLQKENIIDESGMPKERFSAEFPKEGPSILRIQQVVRGDSAAYFCASSPGQKPYNEQFFGPGTRLTVL.

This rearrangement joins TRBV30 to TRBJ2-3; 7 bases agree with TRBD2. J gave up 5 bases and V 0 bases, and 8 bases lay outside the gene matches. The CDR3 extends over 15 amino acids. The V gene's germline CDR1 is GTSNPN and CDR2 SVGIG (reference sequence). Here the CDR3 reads CAWSVGGRDIDTQYF. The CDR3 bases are TGTGCCTGGAGTGTGGGCGGGAGAGATATAGATACGCAGTATTTT.

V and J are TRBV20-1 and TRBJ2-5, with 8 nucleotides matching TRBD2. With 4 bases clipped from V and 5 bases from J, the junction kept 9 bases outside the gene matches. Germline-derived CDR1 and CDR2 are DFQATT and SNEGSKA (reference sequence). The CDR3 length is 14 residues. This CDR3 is CSATPDRLAETQYF. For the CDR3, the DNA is TGCAGTGCTACACCAGATCGACTAGCGGAGACCCAGTACTTC.

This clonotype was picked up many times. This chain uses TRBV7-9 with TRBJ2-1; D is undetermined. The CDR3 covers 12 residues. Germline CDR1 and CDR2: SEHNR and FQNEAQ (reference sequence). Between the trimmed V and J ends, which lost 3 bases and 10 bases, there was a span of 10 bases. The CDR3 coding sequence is TGTGCCAGCAGCTTTCTGGTGGGGGAGCAGTTCTTC. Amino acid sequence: CASSFLVGEQFF.